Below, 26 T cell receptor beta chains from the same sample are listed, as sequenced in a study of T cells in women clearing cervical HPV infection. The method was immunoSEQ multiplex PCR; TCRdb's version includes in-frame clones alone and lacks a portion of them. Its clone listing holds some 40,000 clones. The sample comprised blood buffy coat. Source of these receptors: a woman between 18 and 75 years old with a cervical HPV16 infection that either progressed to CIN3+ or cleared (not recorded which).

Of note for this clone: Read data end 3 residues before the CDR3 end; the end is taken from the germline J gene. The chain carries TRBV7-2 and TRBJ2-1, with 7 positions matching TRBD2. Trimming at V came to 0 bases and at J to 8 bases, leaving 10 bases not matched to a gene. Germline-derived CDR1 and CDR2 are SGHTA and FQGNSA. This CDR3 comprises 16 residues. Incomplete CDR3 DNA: TGTGCCAGCAGCTTAGCTGGAGCGGGGTATGTACATGAG. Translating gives CASSLAGAGYVHE. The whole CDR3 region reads CASSLAGAGYVHEQFF.

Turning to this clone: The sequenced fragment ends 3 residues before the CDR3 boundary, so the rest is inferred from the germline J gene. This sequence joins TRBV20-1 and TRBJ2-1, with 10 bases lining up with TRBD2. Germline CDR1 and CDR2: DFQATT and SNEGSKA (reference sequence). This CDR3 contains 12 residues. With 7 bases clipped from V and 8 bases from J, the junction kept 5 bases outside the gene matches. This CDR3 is CSGNLAGDEQFF. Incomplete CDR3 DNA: TGCAGTGGTAACCTAGCGGGGGATGAG.

Partial CDR3 DNA: TGTGCCAGCAGTGAGGAGGCCGACTTAGGCTACGAG. Translating it yields CASSEEADLGYE. From start to end, the CDR3 is CASSEEADLGYEQYF. This chain links TRBV2 with TRBJ2-7, with D tentatively TRBD2 (5 bases). The CDR3 end falls 3 residues outside the read, so it is completed with the germline J gene. This CDR3 has 15 residues. The V gene's germline CDR1 is SNHLY and CDR2 FYNNEI. V shed 3 bases and J shed 3 bases, with 15 bases lying between them.

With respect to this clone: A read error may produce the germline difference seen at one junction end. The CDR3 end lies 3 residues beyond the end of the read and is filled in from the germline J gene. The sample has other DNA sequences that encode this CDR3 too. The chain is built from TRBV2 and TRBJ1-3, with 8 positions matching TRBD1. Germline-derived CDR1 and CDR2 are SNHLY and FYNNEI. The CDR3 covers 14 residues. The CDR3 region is CASSPENRGDTIYF. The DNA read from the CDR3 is TGTGCCAGCAGTCCTGAGAACAGGGGGGACACG.

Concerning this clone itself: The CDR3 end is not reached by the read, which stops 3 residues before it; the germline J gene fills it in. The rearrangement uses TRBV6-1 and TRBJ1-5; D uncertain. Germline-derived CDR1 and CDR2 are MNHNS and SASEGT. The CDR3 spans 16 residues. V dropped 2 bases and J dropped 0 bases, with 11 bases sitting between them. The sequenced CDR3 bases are TGTGCCAGCAGTGAAAGCAGACAATATAGCAATCAGCCC. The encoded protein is CASSESRQYSNQP. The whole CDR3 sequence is CASSESRQYSNQPQHF.

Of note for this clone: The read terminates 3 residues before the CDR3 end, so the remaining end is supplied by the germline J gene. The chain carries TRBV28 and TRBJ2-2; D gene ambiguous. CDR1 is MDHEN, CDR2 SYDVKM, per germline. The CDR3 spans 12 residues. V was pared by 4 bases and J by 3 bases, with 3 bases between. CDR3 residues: CASSSYTGELFF. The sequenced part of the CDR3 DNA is TGTGCCAGCAGTTCCTACACCGGGGAG.

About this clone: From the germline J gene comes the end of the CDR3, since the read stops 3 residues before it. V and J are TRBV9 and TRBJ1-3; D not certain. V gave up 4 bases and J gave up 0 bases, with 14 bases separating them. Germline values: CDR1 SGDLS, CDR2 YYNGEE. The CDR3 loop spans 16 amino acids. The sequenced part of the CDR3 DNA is TGTGCCAGCAGCCCAAGACTCTTAAGCTCTGGAAACACC. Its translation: CASSPRLLSSGNT. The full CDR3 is CASSPRLLSSGNTIYF.

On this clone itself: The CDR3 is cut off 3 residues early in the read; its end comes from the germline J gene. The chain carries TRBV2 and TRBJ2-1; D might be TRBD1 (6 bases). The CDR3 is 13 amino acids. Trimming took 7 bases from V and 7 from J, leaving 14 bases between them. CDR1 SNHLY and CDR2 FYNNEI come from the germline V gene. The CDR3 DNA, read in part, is TGTGCCAGCAATCCGACAGGTGGTAATGAG. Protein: CASNPTGGNE. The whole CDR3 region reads CASNPTGGNEQFF. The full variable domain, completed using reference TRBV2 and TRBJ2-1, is EPEVTQTPSHQVTQMGQEVILRCVPISNHLYFYWYRQILGQKVEFLVSFYNNEISEKSEIFDDQFSVERPDGSNFTLKIRSTKLEDSAMYFCASNPTGGNEQFFGPGTRLTVL.

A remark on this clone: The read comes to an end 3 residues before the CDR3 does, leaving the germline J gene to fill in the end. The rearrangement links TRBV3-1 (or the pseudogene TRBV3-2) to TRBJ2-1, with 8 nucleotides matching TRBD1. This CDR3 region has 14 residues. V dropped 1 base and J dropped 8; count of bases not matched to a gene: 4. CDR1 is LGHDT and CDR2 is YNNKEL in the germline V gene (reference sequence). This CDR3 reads CASSQVQGAYEQFF. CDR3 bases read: TGTGCCAGCAGCCAAGTTCAGGGGGCGTATGAG.

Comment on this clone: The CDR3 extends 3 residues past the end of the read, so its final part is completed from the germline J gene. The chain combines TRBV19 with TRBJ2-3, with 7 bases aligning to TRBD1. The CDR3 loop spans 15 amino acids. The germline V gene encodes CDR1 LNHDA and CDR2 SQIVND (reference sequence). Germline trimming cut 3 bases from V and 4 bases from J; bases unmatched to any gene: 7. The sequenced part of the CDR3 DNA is TGTGCCAGTAGTATGATCGACACAGGGGCAGATACG. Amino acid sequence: CASSMIDTGADT. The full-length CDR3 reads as CASSMIDTGADTQYF. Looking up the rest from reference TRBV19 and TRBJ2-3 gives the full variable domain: DGGITQSPKYLFRKEGQNVTLSCEQNLNHDAMYWYRQDPGQGLRLIYYSQIVNDFQKGDIAEGYSVSREKKESFPLTVTSAQKNPTAFYLCASSMIDTGADTQYFGPGTRLTVL.

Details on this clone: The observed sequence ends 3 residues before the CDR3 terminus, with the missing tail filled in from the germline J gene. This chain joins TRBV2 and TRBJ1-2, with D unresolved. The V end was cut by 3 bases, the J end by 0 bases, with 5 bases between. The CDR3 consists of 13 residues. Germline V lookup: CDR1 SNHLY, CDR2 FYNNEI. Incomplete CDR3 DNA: TGTGCCAGCAGTGATTCAGCTAACTATGGC. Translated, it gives CASSDSANYG. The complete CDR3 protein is CASSDSANYGYTF.

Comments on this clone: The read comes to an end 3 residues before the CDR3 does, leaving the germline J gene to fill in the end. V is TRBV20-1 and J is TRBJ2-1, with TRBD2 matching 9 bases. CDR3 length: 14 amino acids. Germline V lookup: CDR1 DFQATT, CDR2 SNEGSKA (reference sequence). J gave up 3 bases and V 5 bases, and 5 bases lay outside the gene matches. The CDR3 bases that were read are TGCAGTGCTCCTAATAGCGGGAGCTACAATGAG. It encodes CSAPNSGSYNE. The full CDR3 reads CSAPNSGSYNEQFF.

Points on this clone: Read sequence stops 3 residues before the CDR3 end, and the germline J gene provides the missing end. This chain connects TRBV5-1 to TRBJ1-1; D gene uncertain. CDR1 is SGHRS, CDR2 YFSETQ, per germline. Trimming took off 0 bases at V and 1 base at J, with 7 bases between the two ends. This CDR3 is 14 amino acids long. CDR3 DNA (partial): TGCGCCAGCAGCTTGGCGGCGGGGAACACTGAA. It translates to CASSLAAGNTE. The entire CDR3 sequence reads CASSLAAGNTEAFF.

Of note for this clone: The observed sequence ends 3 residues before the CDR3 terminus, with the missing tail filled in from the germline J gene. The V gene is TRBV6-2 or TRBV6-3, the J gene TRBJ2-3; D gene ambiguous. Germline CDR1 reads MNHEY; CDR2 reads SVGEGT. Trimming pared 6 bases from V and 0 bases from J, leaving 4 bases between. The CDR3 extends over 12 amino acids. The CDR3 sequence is CASRGSTDTQYF. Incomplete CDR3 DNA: TGTGCCAGCAGAGGGAGCACAGATACG.

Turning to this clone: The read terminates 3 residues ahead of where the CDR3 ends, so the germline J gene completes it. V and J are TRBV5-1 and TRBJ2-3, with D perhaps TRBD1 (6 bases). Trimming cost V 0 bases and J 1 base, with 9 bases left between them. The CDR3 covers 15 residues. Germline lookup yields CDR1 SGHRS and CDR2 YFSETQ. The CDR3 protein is CASSLVGGRTDTQYF. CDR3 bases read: TGCGCCAGCAGCTTGGTAGGGGGACGCACAGATACG.

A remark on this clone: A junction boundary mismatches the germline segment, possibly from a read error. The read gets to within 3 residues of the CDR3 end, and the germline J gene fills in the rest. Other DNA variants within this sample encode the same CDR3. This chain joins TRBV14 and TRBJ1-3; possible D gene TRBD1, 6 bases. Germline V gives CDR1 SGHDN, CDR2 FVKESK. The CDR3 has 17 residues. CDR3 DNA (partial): TGTGCCAGCAGCCAAGCGGTTGGACAGTTCTCTGGAAACACG. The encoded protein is CASSQAVGQFSGNT. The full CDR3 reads CASSQAVGQFSGNTIYF.

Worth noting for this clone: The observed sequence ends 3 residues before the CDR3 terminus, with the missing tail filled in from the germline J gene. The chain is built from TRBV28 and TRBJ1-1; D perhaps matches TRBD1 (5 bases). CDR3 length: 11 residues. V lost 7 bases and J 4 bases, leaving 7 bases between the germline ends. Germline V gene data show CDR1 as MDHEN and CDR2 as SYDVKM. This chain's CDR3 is CASTRGTEAFF. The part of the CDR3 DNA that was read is TGTGCCAGCACAAGGGGCACTGAA.

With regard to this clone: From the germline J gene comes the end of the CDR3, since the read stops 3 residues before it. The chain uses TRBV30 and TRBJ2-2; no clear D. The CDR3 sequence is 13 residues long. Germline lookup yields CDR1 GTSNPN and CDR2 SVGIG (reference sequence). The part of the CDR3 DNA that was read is TGTGCCTGGAGTGTAAGTGGCCCCTCACCG. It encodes CAWSVSGPSP. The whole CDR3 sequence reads CAWSVSGPSPLFF.

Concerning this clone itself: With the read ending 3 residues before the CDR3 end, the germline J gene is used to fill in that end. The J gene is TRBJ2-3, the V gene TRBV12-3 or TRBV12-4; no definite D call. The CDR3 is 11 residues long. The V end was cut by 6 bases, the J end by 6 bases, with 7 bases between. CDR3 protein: CASSYRDTQYF. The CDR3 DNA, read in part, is TGTGCCAGCAGCTACCGGGATACG.

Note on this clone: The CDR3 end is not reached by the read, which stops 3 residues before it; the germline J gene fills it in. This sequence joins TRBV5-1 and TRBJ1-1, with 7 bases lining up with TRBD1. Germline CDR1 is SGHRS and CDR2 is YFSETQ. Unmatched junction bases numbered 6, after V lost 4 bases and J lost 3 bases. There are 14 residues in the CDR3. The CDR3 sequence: CASSGKGADTEAFF. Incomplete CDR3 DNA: TGCGCCAGCAGCGGCAAGGGGGCGGACACTGAA.

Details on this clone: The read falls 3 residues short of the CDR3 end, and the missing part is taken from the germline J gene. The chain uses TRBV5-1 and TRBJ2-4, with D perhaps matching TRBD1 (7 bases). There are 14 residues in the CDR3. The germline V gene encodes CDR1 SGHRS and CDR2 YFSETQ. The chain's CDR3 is CASSLDGRGEGQYF. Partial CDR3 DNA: TGCGCCAGCAGCTTGGACGGCAGGGGGGAAGGT.

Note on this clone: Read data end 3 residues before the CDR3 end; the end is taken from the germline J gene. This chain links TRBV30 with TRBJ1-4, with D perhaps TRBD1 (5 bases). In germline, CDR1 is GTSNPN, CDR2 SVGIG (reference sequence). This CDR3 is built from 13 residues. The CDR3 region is CAWSAQGDSPLFF. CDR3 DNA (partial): TGTGCCTGGAGTGCCCAAGGGGATTCACCA. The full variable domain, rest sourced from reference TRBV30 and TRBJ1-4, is SQTIHQWPATLVQPVGSPLSLECTVEGTSNPNLYWYRQAAGRGLQLLFYSVGIGQISSEVPQNLSASRPQDRQFILSSKKLLLSDSGFYLCAWSAQGDSPLFFGSGTQLSVL.

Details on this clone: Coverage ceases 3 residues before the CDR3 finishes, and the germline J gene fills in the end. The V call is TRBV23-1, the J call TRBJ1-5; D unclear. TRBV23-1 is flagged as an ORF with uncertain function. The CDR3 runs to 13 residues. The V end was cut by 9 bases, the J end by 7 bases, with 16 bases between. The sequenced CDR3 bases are TGCGCCAGGAGTTTCTTTTCGCGGCAGCCC. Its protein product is CARSFFSRQP. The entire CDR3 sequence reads CARSFFSRQPQHF.

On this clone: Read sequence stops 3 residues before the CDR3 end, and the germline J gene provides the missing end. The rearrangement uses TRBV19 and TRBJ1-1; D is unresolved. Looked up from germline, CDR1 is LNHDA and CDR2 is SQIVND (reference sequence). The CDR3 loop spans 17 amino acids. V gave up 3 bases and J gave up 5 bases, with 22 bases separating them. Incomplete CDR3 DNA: TGTGCCAGTAGTATTACCGGGAGCGCGGGGATTGGGACTGAA. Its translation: CASSITGSAGIGTE. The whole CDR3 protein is CASSITGSAGIGTEAFF.

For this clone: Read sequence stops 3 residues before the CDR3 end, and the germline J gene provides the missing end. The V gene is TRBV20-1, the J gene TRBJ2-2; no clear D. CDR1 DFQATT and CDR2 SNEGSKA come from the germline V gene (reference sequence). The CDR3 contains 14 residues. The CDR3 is CSAKATYGDEKLFF. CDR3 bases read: TGCAGTGCTAAAGCCACCTACGGTGATGAAAAG.

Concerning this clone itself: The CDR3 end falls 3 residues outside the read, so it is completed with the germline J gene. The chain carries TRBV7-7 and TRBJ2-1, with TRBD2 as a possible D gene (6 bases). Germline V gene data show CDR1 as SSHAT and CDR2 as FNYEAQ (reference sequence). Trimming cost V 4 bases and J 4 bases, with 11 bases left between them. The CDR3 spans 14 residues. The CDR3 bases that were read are TGTGCCAGCAGCTCGGGGACTTTTTACAATGAG. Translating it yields CASSSGTFYNE. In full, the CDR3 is CASSSGTFYNEQFF.